This T cell receptor beta chain was recovered during a study of T-cell memory formation after mild COVID-19. The CDR3 runs 14 residues. Germline V gives CDR1 SQVTM, CDR2 ANQGSEA. TCRdb processed the 5' RACE reads anew with MiXCR; each CDR3 protein has one entry. The profile covers roughly 610,000 distinct CDR3 sequences, with 17% appearing a single time and about 8.1% taken by the ten largest. Details on this clonotype: Its antigen remains unknown. A read error may account for a junction end that differs from germline.

General study points: Among CD4+ contracting clones, most were CM and EM, and CD8+ ones EMRA. CD4+ bias marked clones expanding day 15 to 37, unlike balanced contracting clones.

The V and J genes are TRBV29-1 and TRBJ2-7; weak D call: TRBD2 (5 bases). The sequence was obtained from an adult woman who had mild COVID-19 (a few samples of this study predate the infection). Cell type and time point are not known. Sequencing input: PBMCs or a T cell subset sorted from them (not recorded which). The CDR3 here is CSVEEPGIDYEEYF. CDR3 nucleotide sequence: TGCAGCGTTGAAGAACCGGGAATCGACTACGAGGAGTACTTC.